What follows are 25 T cell receptor beta chains derived from one specimen sequenced in a study of blood T cell repertoires in COVID-19. The table came from immunoSEQ multiplex PCR; TCRdb's copy has only in-frame clones and leaves some out. The sample lists more than 100,000 clones; roughly 84% were seen once. Sample: peripheral blood. These receptors were taken from a man in his 60s with acute or convalescent COVID-19.

The J gene is TRBJ2-3, the V gene TRBV5-8; 9 bases align to TRBD1. Germline V gene data show CDR1 as SGHTS and CDR2 as YDEGEE. CDR3 length: 15 amino acids. With 4 bases clipped from V and 6 bases from J, the junction kept 9 bases outside the gene matches. In nucleotides, the CDR3 is TGTGCCAGCAGCCCATCGGACAGGGGAAGGGATACGCAGTATTTT. As protein: CASSPSDRGRDTQYF.

The chain joins TRBV5-4 to TRBJ2-3; D may be TRBD2 (6 bases). This CDR3 is built from 13 residues. V lost 2 bases and J 7 bases, leaving 11 bases between the germline ends. Germline V gene sequence: CDR1 SGHNT, CDR2 YYREEE (reference sequence). As DNA, the CDR3 is TGTGCCAGCAGCTTTTCGGGGGAGCATACGCAGTATTTT. Protein product: CASSFSGEHTQYF.

The V and J genes are TRBV5-6 and TRBJ2-7, with a tentative D call TRBD1 (6 bases). Germline CDR1 is SGHDT and CDR2 is YYEEEE. V shed 4 bases and J shed 1 base, with 12 bases lying between them. The CDR3 length is 14 residues. The CDR3 nucleotides read TGTGCCAGCAGCCGAAAACAGGGTTCCTACGAGCAGTACTTC. Translated, it gives CASSRKQGSYEQYF.

This clone was seen a single time. The chain couples TRBV29-1 to TRBJ2-7, with 7 nucleotides matching TRBD1. The CDR3 has 13 residues. Germline-derived CDR1 and CDR2 are SQVTM and ANQGSEA. The V gene end was trimmed by 2 bases and the J gene end by 8 bases; junction bases not matched to a gene: 9. The CDR3 loop is CSVEIPTGTKQYF. The DNA of the CDR3 is TGCAGCGTTGAAATTCCGACAGGGACCAAGCAGTACTTC.

The chain carries TRBV27 and TRBJ2-5, with 7 bases matching TRBD1. CDR1 MNHEY and CDR2 SMNVEV come from the germline V gene (reference sequence). The CDR3 runs to 16 residues. The V and J ends lost 1 base and 2 bases, in that order; junction bases with no gene match: 7. DNA of the CDR3: TGTGCCAGCAGTTTATTCGCCGGGACAGCTCAAGAGACCCAGTACTTC. Its protein is CASSLFAGTAQETQYF.

The chain employs TRBV5-8 and TRBJ1-5; 7 bases are shared with TRBD1. CDR1 SGHTS and CDR2 YDEGEE come from the germline V gene. J gave up 7 bases and V 4 bases, and 8 bases lay outside the gene matches. The CDR3 extends over 14 amino acids. The CDR3 spells CASSPRTGNQPQHF. For the CDR3, the DNA is TGTGCCAGCAGCCCCCGGACAGGAAACCAGCCCCAGCATTTT.

The genes are TRBV19 and TRBJ1-1, with D maybe TRBD1 (6 bases). The CDR3 runs 13 residues. Germline CDR1 is LNHDA and CDR2 is SQIVND (reference sequence). The germline V and J ends were trimmed by 3 bases and 4 bases, with 9 bases remaining between them. Here the CDR3 reads CASSIQGSTEAFF. The CDR3 DNA is TGTGCCAGTAGTATTCAGGGGAGCACTGAAGCTTTCTTT.

This chain uses TRBV7-9 with TRBJ2-1; 9 bases agree with TRBD1. V shed 3 bases and J 9 bases; nucleotides not matched to a gene: 6. CDR3 length: 14 amino acids. Germline V gene lookup returns CDR1 SEHNR and CDR2 FQNEAQ (reference sequence). The CDR3 nucleotides read TGTGCCAGCAGCTTGATAACAGGGGGCGGTGAGCAGTTCTTC. It translates to CASSLITGGGEQFF.

J is TRBJ2-7 and V is TRBV27, with 7 nucleotides matching TRBD1. Germline CDR1 MNHEY, CDR2 SMNVEV (reference sequence). The ends lost 5 bases at V and 6 bases at J; junction bases unmatched: 4. The CDR3 loop spans 12 amino acids. The CDR3 protein is CASSAYRGEQYF. The CDR3 bases are TGTGCCAGCAGTGCCTACAGGGGCGAGCAGTACTTC.

The V call is TRBV21-1, the J call TRBJ2-2; the table names TRBD1, a call not compared with the DNA. TRBV21-1 is reported as a pseudogene. The CDR3 covers 13 residues. The DNA of the CDR3 is TGTGCCAGCCTTGGGCTCGACACCGGGGAGCTGTTTTTT. Translated, it gives CASLGLDTGELFF.

J is TRBJ2-7 and V is TRBV12-5; TRBD2 aligns across 7 bases. Germline V gene data show CDR1 as LGHNT and CDR2 as FRNRAP. CDR3 length: 14 amino acids. Trimming at V came to 4 bases and at J to 4 bases, leaving 7 bases not matched to a gene. CDR3 residues: CASGSYREVYEQYF. CDR3 nucleotides: TGTGCTAGTGGTTCTTATCGGGAGGTATACGAGCAGTACTTC. The complete variable domain, with remaining parts taken from reference TRBV12-5 and TRBJ2-7, reads DARVTQTPRHKVTEMGQEVTMRCQPILGHNTVFWYRQTMMQGLELLAYFRNRAPLDDSGMPKDRFSAEMPDATLATLKIQPSEPRDSAVYFCASGSYREVYEQYFGPGTRLTVT.

A single count supports this clone. The gene calls are TRBV7-8 and TRBJ1-4; TRBD1 matches at 8 bases. There are 17 residues in the CDR3. Germline CDR1 is SGHVS and CDR2 is FQNEAQ. V was clipped by 5 bases and J by 8 bases; unmatched bases: 16. The CDR3 DNA follows: TGTGCCAGCAGCCCCGAGGCAGGGGGCCGCCGCGGAGAAAAACTGTTTTTT. It is translated as CASSPEAGGRRGEKLFF.

V is TRBV12-5 and J is TRBJ2-5; 7 nucleotides agree with TRBD2. Losses at the gene ends were 1 base for V and 2 bases for J; bases not matched to a gene: 10. The CDR3 extends over 17 amino acids. CDR1 is LGHNT and CDR2 is FRNRAP in the germline V gene. CDR3 amino acids: CASGLGLWGGGQETQYF. The CDR3 nucleotides are TGTGCTAGTGGTTTGGGACTTTGGGGCGGGGGACAAGAGACCCAGTACTTC.

The genes are TRBV9 and TRBJ2-7; D might be TRBD1 (5 bases). The CDR3 is 15 amino acids. Germline V gene data show CDR1 as SGDLS and CDR2 as YYNGEE. Trimming stripped 0 bases from V and 1 base from J, with 11 bases between. The CDR3 region has the DNA TGTGCCAGCAGCGTAGAGCAGGGCGGATCCTACGAGCAGTACTTC. It translates to CASSVEQGGSYEQYF.

The chain employs TRBV7-3 and TRBJ2-5; a weak D match, TRBD2 (6 bases). Germline V gene sequence: CDR1 SGHTA, CDR2 FQGTGA. Trimming left V 4 bases short and J 9 bases short, with 12 bases between. The CDR3 covers 12 residues. CDR3: CASSSPPGAQYF. The CDR3 nucleotides are TGTGCCAGCAGCTCACCCCCGGGGGCCCAGTACTTC.

This clone was counted a few times. The chain combines TRBV5-1 with TRBJ1-6; the D gene is possibly TRBD1 (5 bases). Looked up from germline, CDR1 is SGHRS and CDR2 is YFSETQ. V was clipped by 3 bases and J by 5 bases, with 9 bases between them. The CDR3 totals 14 residues. The CDR3 here is CASSYGANNSPLHF. The DNA for the CDR3 is TGCGCCAGCAGCTATGGGGCGAATAATTCACCCCTCCACTTT.

This chain connects TRBV5-1 to TRBJ2-5, with TRBD1 as a possible D gene (6 bases). The germline CDR1 and CDR2 sequences are SGHRS and YFSETQ. The V end lost 3 bases, the J end lost 5 bases, and 11 bases lay between the germline ends. The CDR3 loop spans 13 amino acids. The CDR3 nucleotides are TGCGCCAGCAGCTGGGACATAAGGGAGACCCAGTACTTC. Residues: CASSWDIRETQYF.

The CDR3, as DNA: TGTGCCAGCAGCTTGGACAGCCACTACGAGCAGTACTTC. Amino acids: CASSLDSHYEQYF. The chain employs TRBV5-6 and TRBJ2-7; no reliable D call. The CDR3 is 13 residues long. Germline loops: CDR1 SGHDT, CDR2 YYEEEE. V lost 0 bases and J 3 bases, leaving 7 bases between the germline ends.

V usage is TRBV5-4 and J usage is TRBJ1-2, with TRBD1 matching 10 bases. Unmatched junction bases numbered 7, after V lost 4 bases and J lost 4 bases. Germline CDR1 reads SGHNT; CDR2 reads YYREEE (reference sequence). The CDR3 consists of 15 residues. This CDR3 reads CASSLPGQGIYGYTF. The CDR3, as DNA: TGTGCCAGCAGCCTGCCGGGACAGGGGATCTATGGCTACACCTTC.

The chain joins TRBV10-2 to TRBJ2-3; 9 bases map to TRBD2. CDR3 size: 17 residues. Losses at the gene ends were 0 bases for V and 0 bases for J; bases not matched to a gene: 4. Per germline, CDR1 WSHSY and CDR2 SAAADI. CDR3 in DNA: TGCGCCAGCAGTGAGTCTCGGCTAGCGGGGAGCACAGATACGCAGTATTTT. Amino acid sequence: CASSESRLAGSTDTQYF.

The chain uses TRBV5-1 and TRBJ1-1, with 8 bases identical to TRBD1. V shed 4 bases, J shed 2 bases, and the junction held 13 bases outside the gene matches. CDR3 length: 17 residues. Germline values: CDR1 SGHRS, CDR2 YFSETQ. The CDR3, as DNA: TGCGCCAGCAGCCGACCCGACAGGGGATTCCTTAACACTGAAGCTTTCTTT. Translated: CASSRPDRGFLNTEAFF.

The chain uses TRBV30 and TRBJ2-6; 7 nucleotides match TRBD1. Germline CDR1 GTSNPN, CDR2 SVGIG (reference sequence). CDR3 length: 18 amino acids. Trimming took 5 bases from V and 0 from J; bases not matched to a gene: 13. The CDR3 DNA is TGTGCCTGGTTCGCCCCCCGGGACAGTTCCTCTGGGGCCAACGTCCTGACTTTC. As protein: CAWFAPRDSSSGANVLTF. The full variable domain, completed using reference TRBV30 and TRBJ2-6, is SQTIHQWPATLVQPVGSPLSLECTVEGTSNPNLYWYRQAAGRGLQLLFYSVGIGQISSEVPQNLSASRPQDRQFILSSKKLLLSDSGFYLCAWFAPRDSSSGANVLTFGAGSRLTVL.

The chain employs TRBV29-1 and TRBJ1-2, with no clear D. Germline CDR1 and CDR2: SQVTM and ANQGSEA. The V gene lost 6 bases and the J gene lost 0 bases, with 14 bases spanning the gap. The CDR3 covers 14 residues. The CDR3 DNA reads as TGCAGCGTAAATGGAGGGAACACTAACTATGGCTACACCTTC. This codes for CSVNGGNTNYGYTF.

V and J are TRBV4-2 and TRBJ2-1, with TRBD2 as a possible D gene (6 bases). This CDR3 has 14 residues. Trimming left V 4 bases short and J 3 bases short, with 10 bases between. The V gene's germline CDR1 is LGHNA and CDR2 YNFKEQ. The chain's CDR3 is CASSPSTSYNEQFF. CDR3 nucleotides: TGTGCCAGCAGCCCGTCGACTAGCTACAATGAGCAGTTCTTC.

The chain links TRBV12-3 or TRBV12-4 to TRBJ2-5, with D tentatively TRBD2 (6 bases). V lost 6 bases and J 4 bases, leaving 12 bases between the germline ends. The CDR3 loop spans 13 amino acids. CDR3 sequence reads: CASRAGRRETQYF. The CDR3 bases are TGTGCCAGCAGAGCGGGCCGCCGAGAGACCCAGTACTTC.